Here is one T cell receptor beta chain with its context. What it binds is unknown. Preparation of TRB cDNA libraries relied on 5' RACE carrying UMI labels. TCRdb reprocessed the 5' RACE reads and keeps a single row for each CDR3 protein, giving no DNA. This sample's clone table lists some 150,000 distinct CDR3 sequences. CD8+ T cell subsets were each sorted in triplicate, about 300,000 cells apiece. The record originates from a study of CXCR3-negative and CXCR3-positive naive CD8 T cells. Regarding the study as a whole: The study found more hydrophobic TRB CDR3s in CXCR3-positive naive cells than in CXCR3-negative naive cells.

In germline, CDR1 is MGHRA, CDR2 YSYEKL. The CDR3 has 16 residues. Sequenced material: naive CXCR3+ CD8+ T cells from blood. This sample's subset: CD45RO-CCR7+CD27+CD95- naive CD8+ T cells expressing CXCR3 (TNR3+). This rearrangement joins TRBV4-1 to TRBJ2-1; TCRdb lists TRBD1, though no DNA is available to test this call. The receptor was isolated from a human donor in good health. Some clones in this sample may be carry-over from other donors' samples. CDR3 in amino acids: CASSQGQAIPHNEQFF.